The present T cell receptor beta chain was sequenced within a study of OX40 agonist ivuxolimab in advanced cancers. Study information: Patients enrolled in dose escalation were diagnosed with hepatocellular carcinoma, melanoma, renal cell or head and neck cancer. With a range of 23 to 79, age averaged roughly 61 years, and roughly 80% were male. Notes on the study in general: Certain nonresponders additionally had low normalized T-cell clonal expansion. Among T cells, CD8+ cells averaged more expanded clones than CD4+ cells.

Remarks on this clone: Its specificity is unknown.

The CDR3 covers 12 residues. V was shortened by 3 bases and J by 3 bases, with 5 bases between the two germline ends. The germline CDR1 and CDR2 sequences are SQVTM and ANQGSEA. Data came from immunoSEQ multiplex PCR; TCRdb stores just in-frame clones and leaves some out. The table has about 80,000 clones, approximately 84% seen once. The J gene is TRBJ2-2, the V gene TRBV29-1; D gene unclear. The material was CD4+ or CD8+ T cells sorted from blood, obtained in a trial of the OX40 agonist ivuxolimab. This TCR was recovered from an adult with an advanced solid tumor such as melanoma, head and neck, liver or kidney cancer. The CDR3 region has the DNA TGCAGCGTTGATAGAGACACCGGGGAGCTGTTTTTT. This codes for CSVDRDTGELFF.